Listed below are T cell receptor beta chains from one sample, sequenced in a study of blood T cell repertoires in COVID-19. The repertoire was sequenced with immunoSEQ multiplex PCR; TCRdb's copy has only in-frame clones and lacks some. The repertoire includes approximately 270,000 clones, approximately 85% of them detected once, and approximately 9.9% sits in the top ten. Sequenced input: peripheral blood. The receptor source for this set is a woman in her 70s with acute or convalescent COVID-19. The CDR3 runs from the conserved cysteine through the conserved F or W. Each record gives: D gene, V gene, clone size, J gene, CDR3 DNA, CDR3 protein. D genes are given only for firm matches. Only some rows state a clone size, as once, few, many or a class for expanded clones.

>-|TRBV6-5|once|TRBJ1-1
TGTGCCAGCAGTTATAGGACAGCCGAAGCTTTCTTT
CASSYRTAEAFF
>-|TRBV2|few|TRBJ2-7
TGTGCCAGCAGTGAGGCTGACTGGGGCCGTAGGTACTACGAGCAGTACTTC
CASSEADWGRRYYEQYF
>-|TRBV19|few|TRBJ1-1
TGTGCCAGTAGTTGGGGGGGCCAGAACACTGAAGCTTTCTTT
CASSWGGQNTEAFF
>-|TRBV2|-|TRBJ1-4
TGTGCCAGCAGTACCCAGGAGCCCGGCGGGGAAAAACTGTTTTTT
CASSTQEPGGEKLFF
>TRBD1|TRBV19|-|TRBJ2-2
TGTGCCGGGCGACTCACAGGGGGGACCGGGGAGCTGTTTTTT
CAGRLTGGTGELFF
>-|TRBV5-4|-|TRBJ2-1
TGTGCCAGCAGCTCCCTTTACAATGAGCAGTTCTTC
CASSSLYNEQFF
>-|TRBV27|once|TRBJ2-7
TGTGCCAGCAGTTTAACAGGGTCGCGTAGAGAGCAGTACTTC
CASSLTGSRREQYF
>TRBD1|TRBV12-5|-|TRBJ2-7
TGTGCTAGTGGTCGGGACAGGGTCCACGAGCAGTACTTC
CASGRDRVHEQYF
>-|TRBV10-2|-|TRBJ2-5
TGCGCCAGCAGTCAACAGGGCCCGGAGACCCAGTACTTC
CASSQQGPETQYF
>-|TRBV19|once|TRBJ1-5
TGTGCAAGCCTAAGCCTAGGTTCGGGATTGAGAAATCAGCCCCAGCATTTT
CASLSLGSGLRNQPQHF
>-|TRBV12-2|-|TRBJ1-1
TGTGCAAGTCGCTTATGGGCCCCCCAGGGCGCTGAAGCTTTCTTT
CASRLWAPQGAEAFF
>-|TRBV5-1|-|TRBJ1-1
TGCGCCAGCAGCCTAGAAGAGAACACTGAAGCTTTCTTT
CASSLEENTEAFF
>TRBD1|TRBV30|-|TRBJ2-5
TGTGCCTGGAGTGTAGGACAGGGGTACCAAGAGACCCAGTACTTC
CAWSVGQGYQETQYF
>-|TRBV19|-|TRBJ1-1
TGTGCCAGTAGTATTGGGCAGAACACTGAAGCTTTCTTT
CASSIGQNTEAFF
>TRBD2|TRBV10-3|-|TRBJ2-3
TGTGCCATCAGTGAGCCAGGACTAGCGGACGCGGATACGCAGTATTTT
CAISEPGLADADTQYF
>-|TRBV3-1/TRBV3-2|-|TRBJ2-7
TGTGCCAGCAGCCAAGTCAGGGAAGCCGAGCAGTACTTC
CASSQVREAEQYF
>TRBD2|TRBV4-2|-|TRBJ2-2
TGTGCCAGCCGGGGGGGCGGGCCCACGAACACCGGGGAGCTGTTTTTT
CASRGGGPTNTGELFF
>TRBD1|TRBV6-5|-|TRBJ1-1
TGTGCCAGCAACACAGGGGGCGGGGTGAACACTGAAGCTTTCTTT
CASNTGGGVNTEAFF
>TRBD2|TRBV6-6|-|TRBJ2-2
TGTGCCAGCACCGGGGGGGGCACCGGGGAGCTGTTTTTT
CASTGGGTGELFF
>-|TRBV18|-|TRBJ2-3
TGTGCCAGCTCGGCCGTGACCGGAGGAGCAGATACGCAGTATTTT
CASSAVTGGADTQYF
>-|TRBV5-4|-|TRBJ2-7
TGTGCCAGCAGCTCCCCGACAGACCGCTCCTACGAGCAGTACTTC
CASSSPTDRSYEQYF
>TRBD1|TRBV5-1|-|TRBJ1-6
TGCGCCAGCAGCACTGACAGGGGCAATTCACCCCTCCACTTT
CASSTDRGNSPLHF
>TRBD1|TRBV9|-|TRBJ1-1
TGTGCCAGCAGCGTCGGGACAGGGGGTTGGACTGAAGCTTTCTTT
CASSVGTGGWTEAFF
>-|TRBV6-1|-|TRBJ1-2
TGTGCCAGCAGTGAAGGTCACAGGGTACCCACTAACTATGGCTACACCTTC
CASSEGHRVPTNYGYTF
>TRBD1|TRBV7-6|few|TRBJ1-5
TGTGCCAGCAGCCCGACAGGGGGAGGTAGCAATCAGCCCCAGCATTTT
CASSPTGGGSNQPQHF
>TRBD1|TRBV3-1/TRBV3-2|once|TRBJ1-2
TGTGCCAGCAGCCAGGGACAGGGGGACTCTGGCTACACCTTC
CASSQGQGDSGYTF
>-|TRBV6-5|-|TRBJ1-3
TGTGCCTCCAAGAGCATCTCTGGAAACACCATATATTTT
CASKSISGNTIYF
>-|TRBV5-1|-|TRBJ1-4
TGCGCCAGCAGCTTGGTTGGCCCAGGGGATGAAAAACTGTTTTTT
CASSLVGPGDEKLFF
>TRBD1|TRBV14|once|TRBJ2-7
TGTGCCAGCGCGATTGGACAGGGCCCCTACGAGCAGTACTTC
CASAIGQGPYEQYF
>TRBD1|TRBV7-8|few|TRBJ1-1
TGTGCCAGCAGTTTACTCGGACAGGGGTACACTGAAGCTTTCTTT
CASSLLGQGYTEAFF
>-|TRBV11-2|once|TRBJ1-1
TGTGCCAGCAGCTTAGACCCCTTTTACACTGAAGCTTTCTTT
CASSLDPFYTEAFF
>-|TRBV30|-|TRBJ1-3
TGTGCCTGGAGTACGACAGGAAATGGAAACACCATATATTTT
CAWSTTGNGNTIYF
>-|TRBV5-1|-|TRBJ1-2
TGCGCCAGCAGCTTGATGGCCGACTCTGGCTACACCTTC
CASSLMADSGYTF
>TRBD1|TRBV12-5|-|TRBJ1-1
TGTGCTAGTGGGTTGACAGGGGACGAAGCTTTCTTT
CASGLTGDEAFF
>TRBD2|TRBV19|-|TRBJ2-7
TGTGCCAGTAGTATAGTTTGGGCTAGCGGGAACTACGAGCAGTACTTC
CASSIVWASGNYEQYF
>-|TRBV6-5|-|TRBJ2-7
TGTGCCAGCGTAAACAGGGCCCTCTACTACGAGCAGTACTTC
CASVNRALYYEQYF
>-|TRBV6-5|-|TRBJ1-3
TGTGCCAGCAGCCCGACGGGGATCTCTGGAAACACCATATATTTT
CASSPTGISGNTIYF
>-|TRBV6-5|once|TRBJ1-1
TGTGCCAGCCGGACAACTTCCGACATGGGGGCTTTCTTT
CASRTTSDMGAFF
>TRBD2|TRBV6-6|-|TRBJ2-3
TGTGCCAGCAGTCTCGGACTAGCGGGGGGGTCCACAGATACGCAGTATTTT
CASSLGLAGGSTDTQYF
>-|TRBV9|few|TRBJ1-6
TGTGCCAGCAGCGTCCCGGGACACGCTTCACCCCTCCACTTT
CASSVPGHASPLHF
>-|TRBV2|-|TRBJ2-2
TGTGCCAGCAGTGAGTGGCAGATGGCCGGGGAGCTGTTTTTT
CASSEWQMAGELFF
>-|TRBV7-2|-|TRBJ2-2
TGTGCCAGCAGCTTAGACTCAGGGAACACCGGGGAGCTGTTTTTT
CASSLDSGNTGELFF
>-|TRBV19|-|TRBJ1-4
TGTGCCAGTAGTATACAACAGGGTAATGAAAAACTGTTTTTT
CASSIQQGNEKLFF
>-|TRBV6-1|-|TRBJ2-3
TGTGCCAGCAGTGAAGATGGGAGCTCCACAGATACGCAGTATTTT
CASSEDGSSTDTQYF
>TRBD2|TRBV4-1|once|TRBJ2-1
TGCGCCAGCAGCCAAGAAACTAGCGCCCCAAATGAGCAGTTCTTC
CASSQETSAPNEQFF
>-|TRBV6-5|-|TRBJ1-3
TGTGCCAGCTCAGGGGAAACGGGAAACACCATATATTTT
CASSGETGNTIYF
>TRBD1|TRBV18|-|TRBJ1-1
TGTGCCAGCTCACAACAGGGGCTGAACACTGAAGCTTTCTTT
CASSQQGLNTEAFF
>-|TRBV3-1/TRBV3-2|-|TRBJ1-1
TGTGCCAGCAGCACTCGCATACTCAGGGCTCCAACGAACACTGAAGCTTTCTTT
CASSTRILRAPTNTEAFF
>-|TRBV18|-|TRBJ2-3
TGTGCCAGCTCACCACCTCCGACAGTGGGTACGCAGTATTTT
CASSPPPTVGTQYF
>-|TRBV20-1|-|TRBJ1-4
TGCAGTGCTAGTTCTCGGACTTCTGATGAAAAACTGTTTTTT
CSASSRTSDEKLFF
>-|TRBV11-2|-|TRBJ2-7
TGTGCCAGCAGCCTACTACTTACGACCTACGAGCAGTACTTC
CASSLLLTTYEQYF
>-|TRBV19|-|TRBJ1-5
TGTGCCAGTACTCGGGCCGGGAGGGATCAGCCCCAGCATTTT
CASTRAGRDQPQHF